This T cell receptor (beta chain) derives from a study of graft-versus-host responses after intestinal transplantation. On the study more broadly: The recipients all started with anti-thymocyte globulin induction and then took tacrolimus and steroids for 3 to 4 years.

Worth noting for this clone: Its antigen is currently unknown.

Clones were sequenced by immunoSEQ multiplex PCR, and TCRdb holds only the in-frame ones, with some missing. The top ten hold 0.4% to 0.55% of the sample, which has tens of thousands of clones, roughly 95% seen once. Germline CDR1 SGHAT, CDR2 FQDESV (reference sequence). Trimming removed 3 bases from V and 2 bases from J, with 19 bases in between. The CDR3 contains 17 residues. Findings and caveats of the study: GvH clones appeared in recipient marrow, some first in ileum or blood.

The TCR sequence derives from a human patient who received an intestinal transplant, so some T cells may come from the graft donor. This chain links TRBV11-1 with TRBJ1-1; weak D call: TRBD1 (5 bases). Sample: PBMCs, taken 156 days after intestinal transplant. CDR3 coding DNA: TGTGCCAGCAGCTTTAGGGTGCAGACAGTAATCAACACTGAAGCTTTCTTT. Amino acid sequence: CASSFRVQTVINTEAFF. Looking up the rest from reference TRBV11-1 and TRBJ1-1 gives the full variable domain: EAEVAQSPRYKITEKSQAVAFWCDPISGHATLYWYRQILGQGPELLVQFQDESVVDDSQLPKDRFSAERLKGVDSTLKIQPAELGDSAMYLCASSFRVQTVINTEAFFGQGTRLTVV.